The entry below describes one TCR beta chain. Antigen specificity is unknown. This record comes from a study of OX40 agonist ivuxolimab in advanced cancers. Study observations and caveats: CD8+ T cells showed, on average, more clonal expansion than CD4+ cells. With doses of 0.1 to 3.0 mg/kg, CD4+ and CD8+ blood T cells had undergone clonal expansion by week 6. Undetermined was the antigen specificity of the expanded peripheral T cells. It was also the case that some nonresponders had low normalized T-cell clonal expansion.

The repertoire was sequenced with immunoSEQ multiplex PCR; TCRdb's copy has only in-frame clones and lacks some. Of about 75,000 clones listed, more than 90% are singletons. The J segment lost 6 bases and the V segment lost 5 bases, leaving 11 bases of the junction unmatched. The V gene's germline CDR1 is LNHNV and CDR2 YYDKDF (reference sequence). CDR3 length equals 16 residues. This receptor was identified in an adult with an advanced solid tumor such as melanoma, head and neck, liver or kidney cancer. The sample consisted of CD4+ or CD8+ T cells sorted from blood, taken in a trial of the OX40 agonist ivuxolimab. The rearrangement uses TRBV15 and TRBJ1-5; 9 bases are a match to TRBD1. The CDR3: CATSGLNRGQGQPQHF. In DNA form, the CDR3 reads TGTGCCACCAGCGGATTAAACAGGGGGCAGGGTCAGCCCCAGCATTTT.